These 22 T cell receptor beta chains came from one sample sequenced in a study of cytomegalovirus exposure and HLA in healthy donors. With 60 Vbeta and 13 Jbeta primers, the PCR was carried out. Generated by immunoSEQ multiplex PCR, the TCRdb table keeps only in-frame clones and is missing some. The sample lists 170,000 or so clones, 80% occurring once. Sequences were obtained from PBMCs. The receptors stem from a boy between 10 and 17 years old in good health and CMV-seronegative.

The table lists this clone with a count of one. The rearrangement uses TRBV5-1 and TRBJ2-5; 7 bases agree with TRBD1. Matching the DNA end better, TRBJ2-7 makes the J call doubtful. This CDR3 is 13 amino acids long. Germline lookup yields CDR1 SGHRS and CDR2 YFSETQ. The CDR3 DNA sequence: TGCGCCAGCAGCTGGGACAGCTCCTACGAGCAGTACTTC. Protein sequence: CASSWDSSYEQYF.

V usage is TRBV2 and J usage is TRBJ1-1, with D unclear. The germline V and J ends were trimmed by 4 bases and 3 bases, with 18 bases remaining between them. The CDR3 covers 16 residues. The germline V gene encodes CDR1 SNHLY and CDR2 FYNNEI. CDR3 region: CASSVEGRRTDTEAFF. The CDR3 coding sequence is TGTGCCAGCAGTGTTGAGGGCAGGCGAACGGACACTGAAGCTTTCTTT.

The CDR3 DNA reads as TGCGCCAGTGGACAGACGAACACTGAAGCTTTCTTT. Translation: CASGQTNTEAFF. The genes are TRBV5-1 and TRBJ1-1; D possibly corresponds to TRBD1 (6 bases). The CDR3 contains 12 residues. Germline V CDR1 and CDR2: SGHRS, YFSETQ. With 8 bases removed from V and 1 base from J, the gap between germline ends came to 9 bases.

J is TRBJ1-1 and V is TRBV27, with TRBD1 matching 7 bases. Per the germline V gene, CDR1 is MNHEY and CDR2 is SMNVEV (reference sequence). This CDR3 contains 14 residues. With 5 bases clipped from V and 1 base from J, the junction kept 4 bases outside the gene matches. As DNA, the CDR3 is TGTGCCAGCAGTAGAGGGACAGCGAACACTGAAGCTTTCTTT. Its translation: CASSRGTANTEAFF.

The CDR3 coding sequence is TGTGCCAGCAGCTTTATAATCACTGAAGCTTTCTTT. Encoded protein: CASSFIITEAFF. This chain joins TRBV13 and TRBJ1-1; unclear D gene. Germline assignment: CDR1 PRHDT and CDR2 FYEKMQ (reference sequence). The CDR3 has 12 residues. Trimming stripped 3 bases from V and 4 bases from J, with 6 bases between.

The chain joins TRBV5-1 to TRBJ1-2, with D maybe TRBD1 (6 bases). Germline V gives CDR1 SGHRS, CDR2 YFSETQ. This CDR3 has 14 amino acids. Trimming pared 0 bases from V and 5 bases from J, leaving 11 bases between. CDR3 residues: CASSLAKGEYGYTF. The CDR3 coding sequence is TGCGCCAGCAGCTTGGCCAAGGGGGAGTATGGCTACACCTTC. Full variable domain (outside the CDR3, taken from reference TRBV5-1 and TRBJ1-2): KAGVTQTPRYLIKTRGQQVTLSCSPISGHRSVSWYQQTPGQGLQFLFEYFSETQRNKGNFPGRFSGRQFSNSRSEMNVSTLELGDSALYLCASSLAKGEYGYTFGSGTRLTVV.

The CDR3: CASSPDSHYNEQFF. The CDR3 DNA reads as TGTGCCAGCAGCCCGGACAGCCATTACAATGAGCAGTTCTTC. The chain has TRBV7-6 and TRBJ2-1; a possible D gene is TRBD1 (6 bases). CDR1 is SGHVS and CDR2 is FNYEAQ in the germline V gene. The V end lost 5 bases, the J end lost 4 bases, and 12 bases lay between the germline ends. CDR3 size: 14 residues.

The gene calls are TRBV19 and TRBJ1-4; 8 nucleotides line up with TRBD1. Trimming removed 4 bases from V and 5 bases from J; junction bases left unmatched: 6. Per the germline V gene, CDR1 is LNHDA and CDR2 is SQIVND (reference sequence). The CDR3 loop spans 15 amino acids. The CDR3 DNA reads as TGTGCCAGTAGTACCAGGGACAGGAGAAATGAAAAACTGTTTTTT. Its protein is CASSTRDRRNEKLFF.

This clone was seen only a few times. The chain combines TRBV9 with TRBJ1-2, with TRBD1 as a possible D gene (5 bases). The CDR3 extends over 14 amino acids. V gave up 2 bases and J gave up 7 bases, with 15 bases separating them. Per germline, CDR1 SGDLS and CDR2 YYNGEE. The CDR3 nucleotides read TGTGCCAGCAGCGTGGGAGGGACTCTGGGTGGCTACACCTTC. Amino acid sequence: CASSVGGTLGGYTF.

On this clone itself: Additional DNA sequences in this sample encode the identical CDR3. This chain uses TRBV6-5 with TRBJ1-3, with D maybe TRBD1 (5 bases). Trimming cost V 6 bases and J 4 bases, with 13 bases left between them. CDR1 is MNHEY and CDR2 is SVGAGI in the germline V gene. The CDR3 length is 14 residues. The CDR3 sequence: CASSLTGDGNTIYF. The CDR3 bases are TGTGCCAGCAGCCTGACGGGGGACGGAAACACCATATATTTT.

The rearrangement uses TRBV11-3 and TRBJ1-3; D is unclear. The V and J ends lost 11 bases and 4 bases respectively, with 18 bases between them. CDR1 is SGHNT, CDR2 YENEEA, per germline. The CDR3 has 14 residues. The CDR3 here is CAPRGKTVGNTIYF. CDR3 coding DNA: TGTGCCCCCAGAGGGAAAACGGTCGGAAACACCATATATTTT. Complete variable domain (other parts from reference TRBV11-3 and TRBJ1-3): EAGVVQSPRYKIIEKKQPVAFWCNPISGHNTLYWYLQNLGQGPELLIRYENEEAVDDSQLPKDRFSAERLKGVDSTLKIQPAELGDSAVYLCAPRGKTVGNTIYFGEGSWLTVV.

J is TRBJ2-3 and V is TRBV29-1, with D maybe TRBD1 (6 bases). V was shortened by 0 bases and J by 1 base, with 11 bases between the two germline ends. This CDR3 comprises 15 residues. The V gene's germline CDR1 is SQVTM and CDR2 ANQGSEA. The CDR3 DNA is TGCAGCGTTGAAGATCACAGGGCGGGCACAGATACGCAGTATTTT. Translation: CSVEDHRAGTDTQYF.

This clone turned up a few times. The rearrangement uses TRBV5-1 and TRBJ2-3; possibly TRBD1 for D (6 bases). Trimming left V 0 bases short and J 2 bases short, with 22 bases between. The CDR3 is 19 amino acids. Per germline, CDR1 SGHRS and CDR2 YFSETQ. The CDR3 spells CASSLGWKTGTPHTDTQYF. CDR3 sequence (DNA): TGCGCCAGCAGCTTGGGATGGAAAACCGGGACACCTCACACAGATACGCAGTATTTT.

This clone has a single count. V gene TRBV9 combines with J gene TRBJ2-1; weak D call: TRBD2 (6 bases). The V gene's germline CDR1 is SGDLS and CDR2 YYNGEE. The CDR3 covers 14 residues. V lost 3 bases, J lost 6 bases, and 13 bases lay in between. The CDR3 sequence: CASSASSGANEQFF. CDR3 DNA: TGTGCCAGCAGCGCTAGTTCGGGAGCCAATGAGCAGTTCTTC.

The gene calls are TRBV11-2 and TRBJ1-1, with TRBD1 as a possible D gene (5 bases). Trimming removed 7 bases from V and 3 bases from J, with 30 bases in between. CDR1 and CDR2 (germline): SGHAT, FQNNGV. CDR3 length: 19 amino acids. The CDR3 DNA reads TGTGCCAGCACCGACGGACGGGGAGTTGGACGGGGGGGAGACACTGAAGCTTTCTTT. This translates into CASTDGRGVGRGGDTEAFF.

This rearrangement joins TRBV9 to TRBJ1-1, with 7 nucleotides matching TRBD1. Germline values: CDR1 SGDLS, CDR2 YYNGEE. The J segment lost 2 bases and the V segment lost 2 bases, leaving 6 bases of the junction unmatched. This CDR3 contains 15 residues. The CDR3 DNA follows: TGTGCCAGCAGCGTCTCCGGGACAGCTAACACTGAAGCTTTCTTT. Translating it yields CASSVSGTANTEAFF. The full variable domain, with the rest looked up from reference TRBV9 and TRBJ1-1, is DSGVTQTPKHLITATGQRVTLRCSPRSGDLSVYWYQQSLDQGLQFLIQYYNGEERAKGNILERFSAQQFPDLHSELNLSSLELGDSALYFCASSVSGTANTEAFFGQGTRLTVV.

This chain uses TRBV9 with TRBJ2-7; 11 bases map to TRBD1. The CDR3 length is 15 residues. Per germline, CDR1 SGDLS and CDR2 YYNGEE. The trim removed 2 bases at V and 7 bases at J, leaving 8 bases unmatched. The CDR3 loop is CASSVQGQGAWEQYF. The DNA for the CDR3 is TGTGCCAGCAGCGTCCAAGGACAGGGGGCTTGGGAGCAGTACTTC.

V gene TRBV6-1 combines with J gene TRBJ2-5, with D possibly matching TRBD1 (6 bases). Trimming pared 4 bases from V and 3 bases from J, leaving 15 bases between. CDR1 and CDR2 (germline): MNHNS, SASEGT. The CDR3 runs 15 residues. CDR3 in DNA: TGTGCCAGCAGTGTGGACAGCCCGATGAAAGAGACCCAGTACTTC. It is translated as CASSVDSPMKETQYF.

The V and J genes are TRBV5-6 and TRBJ2-5, with D possibly TRBD1 on 5 matching bases. The end of the DNA aligns better with TRBJ2-7, so the J call may be wrong. Germline CDR1 reads SGHDT; CDR2 reads YYEEEE. The CDR3 runs to 14 residues. CDR3 sequence: CASSLAAGFYEQYF. DNA of the CDR3: TGTGCCAGCAGCTTGGCCGCAGGGTTCTACGAGCAGTACTTC.

CDR3 region: CASSQPDRGTFF. As DNA, the CDR3 is TGTGCCAGCAGCCAGCCCGACAGGGGAACGTTCTTC. This sequence joins TRBV14 and TRBJ2-1, with TRBD1 identical over 8 bases. The trim removed 3 bases at V and 15 bases at J, leaving 7 bases unmatched. This CDR3 comprises 12 residues. The germline V gene has CDR1 SGHDN and CDR2 FVKESK.

This clone was seen only once. This rearrangement joins TRBV28 to TRBJ2-1; maybe TRBD2 (7 bases). V lost 2 bases and J lost 9, with 17 bases in between. The CDR3 runs to 15 residues. The germline gives CDR1 MDHEN, CDR2 SYDVKM. In DNA, the CDR3 is TGTGCCAGCAGTTTAAGGGGGGGCGCTTCAGGTGAGCAGTTCTTC. Translated, it gives CASSLRGGASGEQFF.

This rearrangement joins TRBV2 to TRBJ2-1; 9 bases fit TRBD2. J was trimmed by 8 bases and V by 2 bases; bases with no gene match: 13. The CDR3 loop spans 17 amino acids. CDR1 is SNHLY and CDR2 is FYNNEI in the germline V gene. The CDR3 here is CASSEKSSSGKRHEQFF. DNA for the CDR3: TGTGCCAGCAGTGAAAAGAGTTCTAGCGGGAAACGGCATGAGCAGTTCTTC.